This TCR beta chain appears in the sequencing data of a study of blood T cell repertoires in COVID-19. Study in general: Sites across the United States, Italy and Spain contributed samples from acute and convalescent COVID-19.

Original processing methods: Quantification of nucleated cells was approximated via reference gene primer amplification. The protocol was immunoSEQ multiplex PCR, while the TCRdb copy is restricted to in-frame clones and leaves out a portion. Clone size and V and J calls were adopted from that table, with D and trimming inferred from the DNA. The sample lists 200,000 or so clones; approximately 79% were seen once. V was pared by 1 base and J by 7 bases, with 16 bases between. Germline lookup yields CDR1 SEHNR and CDR2 FQNEAQ (reference sequence). The CDR3 runs to 15 residues. The chain is built from TRBV7-9 and TRBJ2-5; perhaps TRBD2 as D (6 bases). This receptor was taken from a human donor in a cohort sampled during active COVID-19. Material for sequencing was peripheral blood. This CDR3 reads CASSLGLTRNGTQYF. The CDR3 coding sequence is TGTGCCAGCAGCTTAGGCTTGACTAGAAACGGGACCCAGTACTTC.